The rows below give T cell receptor beta chains drawn from one sample of a study of shared clonotypes between healthy human individuals. The assay was immunoSEQ multiplex PCR, and TCRdb's table has in-frame clones only and misses some. The sample lists 450,000 to 700,000 clones, roughly 95% occurring once. Sequencing used naive CD8+ T cells sorted from blood. The receptors derive from a woman in her thirties in good health. The CDR3 runs from the conserved cysteine through the conserved F or W. The order of the fields is V gene, CDR3 length, D gene, J gene, clone size, CDR3 protein, CDR3 DNA. The D gene is left open where the match is weak. Where a row states a size, it is once, few, many or the class of an expanded clone; other rows omit it.

v_call: TRBV6-1; cdr3_length: 14; d_call: NA; j_call: TRBJ2-2; clone_size: NA; cdr3_aa: CASRTRPGIGELFF; cdr3_nt: TGTGCCAGCAGAACCAGACCCGGTATCGGGGAGCTGTTTTTT
v_call: TRBV2; cdr3_length: 14; d_call: NA; j_call: TRBJ2-4; clone_size: once; cdr3_aa: CATIWMGAKNIQYF; cdr3_nt: TGTGCCACAATTTGGATGGGCGCCAAAAACATTCAGTACTTC
v_call: TRBV14; cdr3_length: 14; d_call: NA; j_call: TRBJ2-3; clone_size: NA; cdr3_aa: CASSPSLETDTQYF; cdr3_nt: TGTGCCAGCAGCCCATCGCTGGAAACAGATACGCAGTATTTT
v_call: TRBV5-6; cdr3_length: 14; d_call: NA; j_call: TRBJ1-3; clone_size: NA; cdr3_aa: CASSRGLSGNTIYF; cdr3_nt: TGTGCCAGCAGTCGAGGCCTCTCCGGAAACACCATATATTTT
v_call: TRBV5-3; cdr3_length: 12; d_call: NA; j_call: TRBJ2-5; clone_size: NA; cdr3_aa: CARSNRQETQYF; cdr3_nt: TGTGCCAGAAGCAACAGACAAGAGACCCAGTACTTC
v_call: TRBV4-1; cdr3_length: 15; d_call: TRBD1; j_call: TRBJ1-5; clone_size: NA; cdr3_aa: CASSQGVRGDQPQHF; cdr3_nt: TGCGCCAGCAGCCAAGGTGTCAGGGGGGATCAGCCCCAGCATTTT
v_call: TRBV30; cdr3_length: 13; d_call: NA; j_call: TRBJ2-7; clone_size: NA; cdr3_aa: CAWSLGATYEQYF; cdr3_nt: TGTGCCTGGAGCCTTGGAGCTACCTACGAGCAGTACTTC
v_call: TRBV28; cdr3_length: 14; d_call: NA; j_call: TRBJ1-4; clone_size: once; cdr3_aa: CASKVGNPNEKLFF; cdr3_nt: TGTGCCAGCAAGGTCGGCAATCCTAATGAAAAACTGTTTTTT
v_call: TRBV28; cdr3_length: 18; d_call: TRBD2; j_call: TRBJ2-7; clone_size: NA; cdr3_aa: CASSLGLAGGQVSYEQYF; cdr3_nt: TGTGCCAGCAGTTTGGGGCTAGCGGGAGGACAAGTATCCTACGAGCAGTACTTC
v_call: TRBV21-1; cdr3_length: 16; d_call: NA; j_call: TRBJ2-7; clone_size: once; cdr3_aa: CASSTKKGYLSYEQYF; cdr3_nt: TGTGCCAGCAGCACCAAAAAAGGGTATCTATCCTACGAGCAGTACTTC
v_call: TRBV9; cdr3_length: 12; d_call: NA; j_call: TRBJ2-1; clone_size: NA; cdr3_aa: CASSVGQNEQFF; cdr3_nt: TGTGCCAGCAGCGTAGGTCAAAATGAGCAGTTCTTC
v_call: TRBV7-9; cdr3_length: 11; d_call: NA; j_call: TRBJ2-7; clone_size: NA; cdr3_aa: CASSLFNEQYF; cdr3_nt: TGTGCCAGCAGCTTATTCAACGAGCAGTACTTC
v_call: TRBV4-1; cdr3_length: 21; d_call: TRBD2; j_call: TRBJ2-1; clone_size: NA; cdr3_aa: CASSQRVAGGRRTPLVNEQFF; cdr3_nt: TGCGCCAGCAGCCAAAGGGTAGCGGGCGGGAGGAGGACTCCTTTGGTCAATGAGCAGTTCTTC
v_call: TRBV27; cdr3_length: 15; d_call: NA; j_call: TRBJ2-1; clone_size: NA; cdr3_aa: CASSLRTGTYNEQFF; cdr3_nt: TGTGCCAGCAGTTTACGTACAGGGACCTACAATGAGCAGTTCTTC
v_call: TRBV29-1; cdr3_length: 13; d_call: NA; j_call: TRBJ1-5; clone_size: NA; cdr3_aa: CSVGTDSNQPQHF; cdr3_nt: TGCAGCGTTGGTACGGATAGCAATCAGCCCCAGCATTTT
v_call: TRBV28; cdr3_length: 15; d_call: TRBD2; j_call: TRBJ2-1; clone_size: NA; cdr3_aa: CASSLPGLAYNEQFF; cdr3_nt: TGTGCCAGCAGTTTGCCCGGACTAGCGTACAATGAGCAGTTCTTC
v_call: TRBV10-2; cdr3_length: 15; d_call: NA; j_call: TRBJ1-2; clone_size: NA; cdr3_aa: CASSESAYANYGYTF; cdr3_nt: TGCGCCAGCAGTGAGTCTGCGTACGCTAACTATGGCTACACCTTC
v_call: TRBV27; cdr3_length: 11; d_call: NA; j_call: TRBJ2-7; clone_size: once; cdr3_aa: CASSLTDEQYF; cdr3_nt: TGTGCCAGCAGTTTAACGGACGAGCAGTACTTC
v_call: TRBV6-5; cdr3_length: 15; d_call: NA; j_call: TRBJ1-1; clone_size: NA; cdr3_aa: CASSYSRDPANEAFF; cdr3_nt: TGTGCCAGCAGTTACTCGAGGGACCCGGCGAATGAAGCTTTCTTT